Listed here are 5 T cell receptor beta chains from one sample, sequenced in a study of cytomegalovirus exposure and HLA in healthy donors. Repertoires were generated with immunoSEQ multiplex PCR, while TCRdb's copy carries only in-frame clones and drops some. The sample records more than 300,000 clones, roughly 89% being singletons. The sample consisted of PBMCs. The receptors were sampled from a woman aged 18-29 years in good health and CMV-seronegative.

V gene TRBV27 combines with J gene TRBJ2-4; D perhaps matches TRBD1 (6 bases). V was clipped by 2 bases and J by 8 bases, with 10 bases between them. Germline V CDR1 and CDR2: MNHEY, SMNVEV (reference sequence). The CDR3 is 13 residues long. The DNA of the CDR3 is TGTGCCAGCAGTTTAGCACAGGGAGACATTCAGTACTTC. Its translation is CASSLAQGDIQYF.

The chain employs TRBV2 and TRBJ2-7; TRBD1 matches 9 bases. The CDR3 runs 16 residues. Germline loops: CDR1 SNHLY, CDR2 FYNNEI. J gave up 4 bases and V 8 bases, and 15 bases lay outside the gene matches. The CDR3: CASRDRASVPGYEQYF. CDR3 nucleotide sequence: TGTGCCAGCCGGGACAGGGCCAGCGTCCCGGGGTACGAGCAGTACTTC. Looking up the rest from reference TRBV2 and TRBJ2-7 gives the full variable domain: EPEVTQTPSHQVTQMGQEVILRCVPISNHLYFYWYRQILGQKVEFLVSFYNNEISEKSEIFDDQFSVERPDGSNFTLKIRSTKLEDSAMYFCASRDRASVPGYEQYFGPGTRLTVT.

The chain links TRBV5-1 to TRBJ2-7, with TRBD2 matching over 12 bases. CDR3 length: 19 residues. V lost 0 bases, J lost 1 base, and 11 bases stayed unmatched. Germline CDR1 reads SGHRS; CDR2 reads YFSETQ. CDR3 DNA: TGCGCCAGCAGCTTGGAGTGGTTGACTAGCGGGAGTTATTCCTACGAGCAGTACTTC. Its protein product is CASSLEWLTSGSYSYEQYF.

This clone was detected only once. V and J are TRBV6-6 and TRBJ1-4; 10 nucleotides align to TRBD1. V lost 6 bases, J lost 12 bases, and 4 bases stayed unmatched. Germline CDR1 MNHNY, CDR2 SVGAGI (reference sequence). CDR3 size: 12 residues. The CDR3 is CASSPGTGELFF. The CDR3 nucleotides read TGTGCCAGCAGCCCCGGGACAGGGGAACTGTTTTTT.

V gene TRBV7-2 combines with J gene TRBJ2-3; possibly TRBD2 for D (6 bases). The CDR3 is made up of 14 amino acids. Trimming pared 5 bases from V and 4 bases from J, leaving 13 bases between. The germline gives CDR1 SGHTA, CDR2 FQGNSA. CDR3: CASSRLGPADTQYF. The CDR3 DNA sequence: TGTGCCAGCAGCCGACTAGGCCCGGCAGATACGCAGTATTTT.